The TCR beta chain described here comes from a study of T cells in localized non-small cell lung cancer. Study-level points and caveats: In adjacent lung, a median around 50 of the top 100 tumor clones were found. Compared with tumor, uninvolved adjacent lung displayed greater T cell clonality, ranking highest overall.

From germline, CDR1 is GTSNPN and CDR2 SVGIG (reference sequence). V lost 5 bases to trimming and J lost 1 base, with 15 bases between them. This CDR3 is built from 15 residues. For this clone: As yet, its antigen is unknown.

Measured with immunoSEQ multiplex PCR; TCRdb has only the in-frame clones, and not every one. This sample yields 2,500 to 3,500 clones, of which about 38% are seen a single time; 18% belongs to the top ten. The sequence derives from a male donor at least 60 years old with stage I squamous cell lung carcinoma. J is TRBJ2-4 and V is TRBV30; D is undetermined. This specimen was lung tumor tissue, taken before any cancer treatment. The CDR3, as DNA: TGTGCCTGGGATGCCGGCGTTTCTGCCAAAAACATTCAGTACTTC. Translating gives CAWDAGVSAKNIQYF.